The 25 T cell receptor beta chains listed next were all sequenced from one sample in a study of vaccination effects on CD4 cells after COVID-19. No antigen is known for these receptors. Measured with immunoSEQ multiplex PCR; TCRdb has only the in-frame clones, and not every one. The sample lists 20,000 to 30,000 clones, around 78% occurring once. Before any sequencing was done, the ViraFEST assay used viral peptide pools to expand antigen-specific CD4+ T cells. It was after roughly 11 days of culture that CD4+ T cells were isolated. The person acquired a PCR-confirmed SARS-CoV-2 infection between March and December 2020. This sample comprised CD4+ T cells from PBMCs cultured with HCoV-NL63 spike peptides, obtained before COVID-19 vaccination. The receptors shown here come from a human donor who had a prior SARS-CoV-2 infection.

The chain has TRBV11-2 and TRBJ1-1, with D perhaps TRBD1 (5 bases). Germline values: CDR1 SGHAT, CDR2 FQNNGV. This CDR3 contains 13 residues. V lost 10 bases to trimming and J lost 6 bases, with 18 bases between them. The CDR3, as DNA: TGTGCCACGGACATCGGGTTGGGGGCTGAAGCTTTCTTT. This gives the protein CATDIGLGAEAFF.

The rearrangement joins TRBV11-3 to TRBJ2-1; no definite D call. Germline assignment: CDR1 SGHNT and CDR2 YENEEA. CDR3 length: 15 residues. V lost 5 bases and J lost 2, with 13 bases in between. The CDR3, as DNA: TGTGCCAGCAGCCGAATGGGCATTCCCTACAATGAGCAGTTCTTC. It is translated as CASSRMGIPYNEQFF.

This chain connects TRBV18 to TRBJ2-3, with TRBD2 matching over 10 bases. Germline V gene sequence: CDR1 KGHSH, CDR2 LQKENI. This CDR3 comprises 16 residues. V gave up 4 bases and J gave up 1 base; unmatched junction bases: 5. This CDR3 is CASSQLAGVGTDTQYF. Here the CDR3 DNA reads TGTGCCAGCTCACAGCTAGCGGGAGTTGGCACAGATACGCAGTATTTT.

The CDR3 bases are TGTGCCAGCAGCTTCCTCCAGATCAACACTGAAGCTTTCTTT. Its translation is CASSFLQINTEAFF. The genes are TRBV13 and TRBJ1-1; D call uncertain. The CDR3 spans 14 residues. Germline V gene data show CDR1 as PRHDT and CDR2 as FYEKMQ (reference sequence). The germline V and J ends were trimmed by 3 bases and 2 bases, with 10 bases remaining between them.

The chain couples TRBV6-5 to TRBJ2-7; no firm D call. Germline lookup yields CDR1 MNHEY and CDR2 SVGAGI. CDR3 size: 15 residues. Trimming removed 0 bases at V and 0 bases at J, with 9 bases between. Written as DNA, the CDR3 is TGTGCCAGCAGTTACTCCCTCTCCTACTCCTACGAGCAGTACTTC. It encodes CASSYSLSYSYEQYF.

The V call is TRBV27, the J call TRBJ2-5; 10 bases agree with TRBD1. The CDR3 is 15 residues long. The germline CDR1 and CDR2 sequences are MNHEY and SMNVEV (reference sequence). Trimming cost V 4 bases and J 5 bases; bases outside gene matches: 7. DNA of the CDR3: TGTGCCAGCAGTTATTGGGACAGGGGAAAGGAGACCCAGTACTTC. Its translation: CASSYWDRGKETQYF.

J is TRBJ1-2 and V is TRBV18, with D unresolved. The V end lost 2 bases, the J end lost 2 bases, and 6 bases lay between the germline ends. The CDR3 spans 13 residues. Germline lookup yields CDR1 KGHSH and CDR2 LQKENI. The chain's CDR3 is CASSPEGNYGYTF. The CDR3 DNA follows: TGTGCCAGCTCACCAGAGGGAAACTATGGCTACACCTTC. The whole variable domain, filled in from reference TRBV18 and TRBJ1-2, reads NAGVMQNPRHLVRRRGQEARLRCSPMKGHSHVYWYRQLPEEGLKFMVYLQKENIIDESGMPKERFSAEFPKEGPSILRIQQVVRGDSAAYFCASSPEGNYGYTFGSGTRLTVV.

This chain joins TRBV18 and TRBJ1-1; D is perhaps TRBD1 (5 bases). This CDR3 is built from 11 residues. Between the trimmed V and J ends, which lost 1 base and 10 bases, there was a span of 7 bases. Germline V gene sequence: CDR1 KGHSH, CDR2 LQKENI. CDR3 region: CASSPQGRAFF. CDR3 in DNA: TGTGCCAGCTCACCACAGGGGCGAGCTTTCTTT.

This clone was counted only a few times. This sequence joins TRBV7-2 and TRBJ2-1; maybe TRBD2 (5 bases). Germline CDR1 and CDR2: SGHTA and FQGNSA. Trimming removed 0 bases from V and 1 base from J, with 7 bases in between. The length of the CDR3 is 15 residues. DNA for the CDR3: TGTGCCAGCAGCTTAGCGGGAGTATCCTACAATGAGCAGTTCTTC. As protein: CASSLAGVSYNEQFF.

The rearrangement links TRBV18 to TRBJ2-1; TRBD1 might be the D (5 bases). V gave up 5 bases and J gave up 4 bases, with 12 bases separating them. The CDR3 is 14 residues long. Germline CDR1 and CDR2: KGHSH and LQKENI. The CDR3 region has the DNA TGTGCCAGCTCATTGTTGACAGAATACAATGAGCAGTTCTTC. Protein product: CASSLLTEYNEQFF.

This chain connects TRBV7-2 to TRBJ1-2, with TRBD1 identical over 8 bases. This CDR3 is 14 amino acids long. CDR1 is SGHTA and CDR2 is FQGNSA in the germline V gene. V dropped 5 bases and J dropped 6; count of bases not matched to a gene: 8. The CDR3 protein is CASSSRQGRNGYTF. In DNA, the CDR3 is TGTGCCAGCAGCAGCAGACAGGGGCGGAATGGCTACACCTTC.

The gene calls are TRBV5-4 and TRBJ2-6; D call uncertain. This CDR3 has 17 amino acids. Germline V gene lookup returns CDR1 SGHNT and CDR2 YYREEE (reference sequence). Trimming removed 2 bases at V and 0 bases at J, with 12 bases between. The chain's CDR3 is CASSLLVTTSGANVLTF. For the CDR3, the DNA is TGTGCCAGCAGCTTACTTGTCACCACCTCTGGGGCCAACGTCCTGACTTTC. Variable domain in full (rest from reference TRBV5-4 and TRBJ2-6): ETGVTQSPTHLIKTRGQQVTLRCSSQSGHNTVSWYQQALGQGPQFIFQYYREEENGRGNFPPRFSGLQFPNYSSELNVNALELDDSALYLCASSLLVTTSGANVLTFGAGSRLTVL.

This clone has only one observation. The chain recombines TRBV19 with TRBJ1-2; tentatively, D is TRBD1 (6 bases). V was trimmed by 5 bases and J by 8 bases, leaving 18 bases between them. The CDR3 length is 14 residues. Germline V gene data show CDR1 as LNHDA and CDR2 as SQIVND (reference sequence). This CDR3 reads CASSVQGVLWGYTF. CDR3 coding DNA: TGTGCCAGTAGTGTACAGGGAGTTCTTTGGGGCTACACCTTC.

The chain employs TRBV9 and TRBJ2-7, with D unresolved. V was shortened by 4 bases and J by 2 bases, with 19 bases between the two germline ends. The CDR3 has 16 residues. CDR1 is SGDLS and CDR2 is YYNGEE in the germline V gene. CDR3 in amino acids: CASSQNPTGRTYEQYF. In nucleotides, the CDR3 is TGTGCCAGCAGCCAAAACCCGACGGGTAGGACCTACGAGCAGTACTTC.

In this sample, this clone turned up a few times. The gene calls are TRBV15 and TRBJ1-4; no reliable D call. Germline lookup yields CDR1 LNHNV and CDR2 YYDKDF (reference sequence). V lost 5 bases and J 4 bases, leaving 11 bases between the germline ends. The CDR3 loop spans 14 amino acids. CDR3 in DNA: TGTGCCACCAGCTACCGGGCGCTTAATGAAAAACTGTTTTTT. This translates into CATSYRALNEKLFF.

The rearrangement joins TRBV5-4 to TRBJ2-3, with D unclear. CDR3 length: 13 amino acids. Germline values: CDR1 SGHNT, CDR2 YYREEE (reference sequence). With 0 bases removed from V and 6 bases from J, the gap between germline ends came to 8 bases. The CDR3 here is CASSLVSADTQYF. The CDR3 DNA is TGTGCCAGCAGCTTGGTTTCCGCGGATACGCAGTATTTT.

The chain carries TRBV7-3 and TRBJ2-1; D is unclear. CDR1 SGHTA and CDR2 FQGTGA come from the germline V gene. The CDR3 length is 16 residues. V was cut by 5 bases and J by 2 bases, with 16 bases left in between. Here the CDR3 reads CASSPKRSSTYNEQFF. The DNA for the CDR3 is TGTGCCAGCAGCCCGAAGAGGTCCAGTACCTACAATGAGCAGTTCTTC.

The chain employs TRBV6-1 and TRBJ1-5; 8 bases map to TRBD1. This CDR3 has 19 residues. Trimming removed 4 bases from V and 4 bases from J; junction bases left unmatched: 18. CDR1 and CDR2 from the germline V gene are MNHNS and SASEGT. The CDR3 DNA reads as TGTGCCAGCAGTGGCAAGGCCGGGACAGGTCGGGGAGTAAATCAGCCCCAGCATTTT. Amino acid sequence: CASSGKAGTGRGVNQPQHF.

This sequence joins TRBV2 and TRBJ1-2; no clear D. The CDR3 sequence is 15 residues long. V dropped 3 bases and J dropped 6 bases, with 17 bases sitting between them. CDR1 and CDR2 (germline): SNHLY, FYNNEI. DNA of the CDR3: TGTGCCAGCAGTGATGTACTCGGGGTATCGGATGGCTACACCTTC. Translated: CASSDVLGVSDGYTF.

This clone turned up a few times. This sequence joins TRBV2 and TRBJ2-7, with D possibly matching TRBD2 (6 bases). Germline V gives CDR1 SNHLY, CDR2 FYNNEI. This CDR3 is 13 amino acids long. The V end lost 3 bases, the J end lost 3 bases, and 9 bases lay between the germline ends. The CDR3 nucleotides read TGTGCCAGCAGTGATCCGGGACTCTACGAGCAGTACTTC. It encodes CASSDPGLYEQYF.

The chain joins TRBV6-5 to TRBJ2-3; D is undetermined. The CDR3 totals 14 residues. Trimming took 4 bases from V and 6 from J, leaving 14 bases between them. Per germline, CDR1 MNHEY and CDR2 SVGAGI. Here the CDR3 DNA reads TGTGCCAGCAGTTCTTTTAGTTGGGCGGATACGCAGTATTTT. Translation: CASSSFSWADTQYF.

The genes are TRBV7-9 and TRBJ2-5; D might be TRBD1 or TRBD2, each matching 5 bases. The V and J ends lost 3 bases and 5 bases respectively, with 16 bases between them. The CDR3 runs to 15 residues. Germline CDR1 and CDR2: SEHNR and FQNEAQ (reference sequence). CDR3 in DNA: TGTGCCAGCAGCTTCCGATTGGGACGGGGCGAGACCCAGTACTTC. This codes for CASSFRLGRGETQYF.

The J gene is TRBJ2-7, the V gene TRBV11-3, with D maybe TRBD2 (6 bases). The V end was cut by 1 base, the J end by 2 bases, with 9 bases between. CDR1 and CDR2 (germline): SGHNT, YENEEA. The CDR3 contains 14 residues. In DNA form, the CDR3 reads TGTGCCAGCAGCTTAGGGCGCGGGACCTACGAGCAGTACTTC. Its protein is CASSLGRGTYEQYF.

This chain uses TRBV7-2 with TRBJ1-2; tentative D call: TRBD1 (5 bases). Germline loops: CDR1 SGHTA, CDR2 FQGNSA. This CDR3 is built from 16 residues. V lost 6 bases and J 1 base, leaving 18 bases between the germline ends. CDR3 residues: CASRPKFTGNNYGYTF. In DNA, the CDR3 is TGTGCCAGCAGACCGAAGTTCACAGGAAATAACTATGGCTACACCTTC.

The chain uses TRBV7-9 and TRBJ2-2; D is tentatively TRBD1 or TRBD2 (5 bases each). The CDR3 spans 16 residues. V lost 3 bases and J lost 7, with 18 bases in between. Germline CDR1 reads SEHNR; CDR2 reads FQNEAQ (reference sequence). CDR3 region: CASSFPTGQGGGELFF. DNA for the CDR3: TGTGCCAGCAGCTTCCCTACGGGGCAGGGCGGCGGGGAGCTGTTTTTT.